This TCR beta chain was identified in a study of blood T cell repertoires in COVID-19. Study information: The study drew acute and convalescent COVID-19 samples from the United States, Italy and Spain. Sources were T cells, B-cell-depleted T cells, or PBMCs; the material itself was cDNA or gDNA.

Some clones are missing from TCRdb's copy, which holds only in-frame ones; the method was immunoSEQ multiplex PCR. The data show approximately 200,000 clones, with about 95% seen just once and 0.6% to 0.8% held by the top ten. The receptor's source is a man aged 25-40 years with COVID-19, enrolled during active disease. Sequencing was performed on peripheral blood.

The CDR3 DNA sequence: TGTGCCAGCAGTTACTCAAGGGGGCCTGAAGCTTTCTTT. This sequence encodes CASSYSRGPEAFF. V and J are TRBV6-5 and TRBJ1-1; 7 bases line up with TRBD1. Germline loops: CDR1 MNHEY, CDR2 SVGAGI. The CDR3 extends over 13 amino acids. The J segment lost 6 bases and the V segment lost 0 bases, leaving 1 base of the junction unmatched.